Following are 15 T cell receptor beta chains from one sample sequenced in a study of identical twins. TCRdb called the 5' RACE reads again in MiXCR, with one record for every CDR3 protein. In the table there are some 20,000 distinct CDR3 sequences, just under 70% of which are singletons. Sequenced material: memory (CD45RO+) T cells sorted from blood. These TCRs come from a woman aged 18-30 years in good health. This table probably holds off-target reads from a library built for another chain.

V usage is TRBV6-2 or TRBV6-3 and J usage is TRBJ2-3; D uncertain. The ends were cut back, 2 bases at V and 5 bases at J, with 8 bases in the middle. The germline gives CDR1 MNHEY, CDR2 SVGEGT. The CDR3 length is 13 residues. Here the CDR3 reads CASSYTEGDTQYF. For the CDR3, the DNA is TGTGCCAGCAGTTACACGGAAGGAGATACGCAGTATTTT.

In its sample, this clonotype was seen a few times. The V call is TRBV6-1, the J call TRBJ2-1; TRBD2 aligns across 7 bases. CDR1 and CDR2 (germline): MNHNS, SASEGT. V was pared by 7 bases and J by 4 bases, with 7 bases of the junction left unmatched. The CDR3 contains 14 residues. CDR3 loop: CASIRWEGYNEQFF. The CDR3 DNA sequence: TGTGCCAGCATTCGGTGGGAGGGTTACAATGAGCAGTTCTTC.

V and J are TRBV7-2 and TRBJ2-5, with D possibly being TRBD2 (6 bases). From germline, CDR1 is SGHTA and CDR2 FQGNSA. V was pared by 5 bases and J by 3 bases, with 19 bases between. This CDR3 spans 16 amino acids. This CDR3 is CASSLTGTYFEETQYF. DNA for the CDR3: TGTGCCAGCAGCCTAACCGGGACTTATTTTGAAGAGACCCAGTACTTC.

The V call is TRBV6-6, the J call TRBJ2-7; D not resolved. The CDR3 extends over 11 amino acids. Per germline, CDR1 MNHNY and CDR2 SVGAGI (reference sequence). Deletions cut 2 bases from V and 3 bases from J, with 2 bases between. The DNA for the CDR3 is TGTGCCAGCAGTTACGACTACGAGCAGTACTTC. Amino acids: CASSYDYEQYF.

The chain joins TRBV29-1 to TRBJ2-1; 8 bases are shared with TRBD2. This CDR3 is built from 14 residues. Per germline, CDR1 SQVTM and CDR2 ANQGSEA. V shed 6 bases and J 1 base; nucleotides not matched to a gene: 5. CDR3 protein: CSVPSGLSYNEQFF. CDR3 in DNA: TGCAGCGTCCCTAGCGGGTTATCCTACAATGAGCAGTTCTTC.

V usage is TRBV11-3 and J usage is TRBJ2-5; 9 bases fit TRBD2. Trimming at V came to 5 bases and at J to 2 bases, leaving 9 bases not matched to a gene. The CDR3 sequence is 16 residues long. Germline CDR1 SGHNT, CDR2 YENEEA. The CDR3 here is CASSPRAGGIQETQYF. CDR3 DNA sequence: TGTGCCAGCAGCCCGCGGGCGGGAGGGATTCAAGAGACCCAGTACTTC.

As concerns this clonotype: The missing conserved phenylalanine or tryptophan at the end of this CDR3 makes a read error likely. The V call is TRBV6-5, the J call TRBJ2-1, with TRBD2 matching over 7 bases. Germline V gene data show CDR1 as MNHEY and CDR2 as SVGAGI. V lost 7 bases and J lost 6; bases outside the gene matches: 6. The CDR3 contains 13 residues. The CDR3, as DNA: TGTGCCAGCATGGCTAGCGGTCTCAATGAGCAGTTCTTA. It yields the protein CASMASGLNEQFL.

The J gene is TRBJ2-1, the V gene TRBV11-3; D not resolved. V gave up 4 bases and J gave up 6 bases, with 19 bases separating them. The CDR3 has 16 amino acids. Germline-derived CDR1 and CDR2 are SGHNT and YENEEA. The CDR3 reads CASSSDSGVKINEQFF. The CDR3 coding sequence is TGTGCCAGCAGCTCCGACTCTGGGGTTAAAATCAATGAGCAGTTCTTC.

The V gene is TRBV30, the J gene TRBJ1-5, with unresolved D. Per the germline V gene, CDR1 is GTSNPN and CDR2 is SVGIG (reference sequence). Trimming shortened V by 1 base and J by 6 bases, and 16 bases separated the two germline ends. The CDR3 is 15 amino acids. CDR3 sequence: CAWSEKGWGGQPQHF. The CDR3 DNA follows: TGTGCCTGGAGTGAAAAAGGGTGGGGTGGTCAGCCCCAGCATTTT.

This sequence joins TRBV7-3 and TRBJ2-1; D may be TRBD2 (6 bases). Germline V gene data show CDR1 as SGHTA and CDR2 as FQGTGA. CDR3 length: 14 residues. Trimming removed 5 bases from V and 4 bases from J, with 12 bases in between. The CDR3: CASSQGGGYNEQFF. The CDR3 region has the DNA TGTGCCAGCAGCCAAGGTGGAGGGTACAATGAGCAGTTCTTC. Together with reference TRBV7-3 and TRBJ2-1, the CDR3 gives the full variable domain: GAGVSQTPSNKVTEKGKYVELRCDPISGHTALYWYRQSLGQGPEFLIYFQGTGAADDSGLPNDRFFAVRPEGSVSTLKIQRTERGDSAVYLCASSQGGGYNEQFFGPGTRLTVL.

J is TRBJ2-1 and V is TRBV6-2 or TRBV6-3; D is unclear. The V gene's germline CDR1 is MNHEY and CDR2 SVGEGT. V lost 10 bases and J lost 4, with 8 bases in between. The CDR3 is 11 amino acids. The CDR3 coding sequence is TGTGCCACCCTGAGGTACAATGAGCAGTTCTTC. Translation: CATLRYNEQFF.

This clonotype has only one observation. The chain uses TRBV29-1 and TRBJ2-7; D is perhaps TRBD1 or TRBD2 (5 bases each). This CDR3 spans 11 amino acids. Germline-derived CDR1 and CDR2 are SQVTM and ANQGSEA. Deletions cut 7 bases from V and 4 bases from J, with 11 bases between. CDR3 protein: CSGGVGYEQYF. The DNA for the CDR3 is TGCAGCGGAGGGGTTGGGTACGAGCAGTACTTC.

The chain joins TRBV5-4 to TRBJ2-4, with D perhaps assigned TRBD1 or TRBD2 (5 bases each). V lost 4 bases and J lost 8, with 13 bases in between. The CDR3 runs 13 residues. Germline CDR1 is SGHNT and CDR2 is YYREEE (reference sequence). CDR3 DNA: TGTGCCAGCAGCCCAGGGAGAGGGGACATTCAGTACTTC. Translating gives CASSPGRGDIQYF.

The chain links TRBV27 to TRBJ2-3, with D maybe TRBD2 (5 bases). Germline V CDR1 and CDR2: MNHEY, SMNVEV (reference sequence). CDR3 size: 15 residues. Trimming cost V 1 base and J 2 bases, with 10 bases left between them. CDR3 residues: CASSLYRGLTDTQYF. Here the CDR3 DNA reads TGTGCCAGCAGTTTATATAGAGGGCTCACAGATACGCAGTATTTT.

The chain joins TRBV7-9 to TRBJ2-1, with D unclear. The V and J ends lost 1 base and 5 bases respectively, with 6 bases between them. This CDR3 has 13 residues. Germline V gene sequence: CDR1 SEHNR, CDR2 FQNEAQ (reference sequence). The CDR3 spells CASSLGWDNEQFF. The CDR3 DNA is TGTGCCAGCAGCTTAGGCTGGGACAATGAGCAGTTCTTC.